What follows is one T cell receptor beta chain and its context. The antigen is not known. The data are from a study of blood T cells in healthy people across ages. A second PCR of about 6 to 11 cycles used a sample-barcoded 5' primer and a J-beta primer mix. Every cDNA molecule bore a tag from a template-switch adaptor containing 12 random nucleotides. Every individual sample yielded 2.5 million or more paired-end reads (each containing CDR3). TCRdb fed the 5' RACE reads into MiXCR, producing one record per CDR3 protein. The sample contains approximately 350,000 distinct CDR3 sequences, over 45% of which appear only once. The trim removed 3 bases at V and 2 bases at J, leaving 13 bases unmatched. The germline V gene encodes CDR1 DFQATT and CDR2 SNEGSKA (reference sequence). This CDR3 is built from 16 residues. Study-wide results and caveats: Estimates based on one million T cells were treated as lower bounds.

Sequencing was done on a sample of blood. The TCR originated in a man aged 60 to 69 in good health. This chain connects TRBV20-1 to TRBJ2-7, with TRBD2 matching 7 bases. CDR3 coding DNA: TGCAGTGCTAGCAAAACGTCTAGCGGAAGGCCCTACGAGCAGTACTTC. Amino acid sequence: CSASKTSSGRPYEQYF.